Given below is one T cell receptor (beta chain) in context. CDR3 length: 14 residues. Trimming shortened V by 3 bases and J by 1 base, and 9 bases separated the two germline ends. CDR1 and CDR2 (germline): MNHNS, SASEGT. The PCR contained 60 Vbeta and 13 Jbeta primers. Assay: immunoSEQ multiplex PCR; the TCRdb copy retains only in-frame clones and omits some. This sample yields about 110,000 clones, of which over 70% are seen a single time; about 2.2% belongs to the top ten. The source of the sample is a study of cytomegalovirus exposure and HLA in healthy donors. Sequencing input: PBMCs. The TCR comes from a man aged 25 to 40 in good health and CMV-seronegative. The gene calls are TRBV6-1 and TRBJ2-5, with D tentatively TRBD2 (5 bases). The CDR3 DNA reads as TGTGCCAGCAGTGACGGGGTCATCCAAGAGACCCAGTACTTC. Amino acid sequence: CASSDGVIQETQYF.